These T cell receptor beta chains were read from a single sample in a study of metastatic and nonmetastatic thyroid tumors. TCRdb re-clonotyped the PCR reads via MiXCR. The sample records around 18,000 clones, about a third being singletons. Material: tumor tissue. The receptors were gathered from a female donor with papillary thyroid cancer or a benign thyroid nodule (not recorded which). Some clones in this sample may be carry-over from other donors' samples. The CDR3 runs from the conserved cysteine through the conserved F or W. D genes are given only for firm matches. Size tells how often a clone was seen (once, few, many) or the class of an expanded clone, and some rows leave it out.

>few|TRBV12-3/TRBV12-4|TRBJ1-2|.|14
TGTGCCAGCAGTCCCGTGCCGGGTAACTATGGCTACTCCTTC
CASSPVPGNYGYSF
>.|TRBV4-1|TRBJ2-7|.|14
TGCGCCAGCAGCCAAGGGGCTTACTCCTACGAGCAGTACTTC
CASSQGAYSYEQYF
>.|TRBV20-1|TRBJ2-7|TRBD1|13
TGCAGTGCTCCCGGGGACAGACCCTCCGAGCAGTACTTC
CSAPGDRPSEQYF
>many|TRBV12-3/TRBV12-4|TRBJ2-5|.|16
TGTGCCAGCAGTTTATCGGGACACCAATACCAAGAGACCCAGTACTTC
CASSLSGHQYQETQYF
>.|TRBV19|TRBJ2-2|.|14
TGTGCCATCGATACACCCAGGGGTACCGGGGAGCTGTTTTTT
CAIDTPRGTGELFF
>.|TRBV7-9|TRBJ2-7|TRBD1|15
TGTGCCAGCAGCCTACTTGACAGGGGGTCTTACGAGCAGTACTTC
CASSLLDRGSYEQYF
>medium-sized|TRBV19|TRBJ1-1|.|13
TGTGCCAGTAGTGACGGATGGAACACTGAAGCTTTCTTT
CASSDGWNTEAFF
>few|TRBV28|TRBJ2-7|.|10
TGTGCCAGCAGTAGGGCCGAGCAGTACTTC
CASSRAEQYF
>few|TRBV6-2/TRBV6-3|TRBJ2-1|TRBD2|18
TGTGCCAGCAGCCGGGGACTAGCGGGAGGGCTCGCCTACAATGAGCAGTTCTTC
CASSRGLAGGLAYNEQFF
>.|TRBV20-1|TRBJ2-7|.|11
TGCAGTGCTAGAGCTAGTTACGAGCAGTACTTC
CSARASYEQYF
>.|TRBV20-1|TRBJ2-7|TRBD2|16
TGCAGTGCTAGTGAGGTGATAGCGGGGTCAACCTACGAGCAGTACTTC
CSASEVIAGSTYEQYF
>few|TRBV10-1|TRBJ1-1|.|13
TGCGCCAGCAGTGGTCAACTGAACACTGAAGCTTTCTTT
CASSGQLNTEAFF
>.|TRBV7-2|TRBJ1-2|TRBD1|13
TGTGCCAGCAGCCCTGGACAGGGACGGGGCTACACCTTC
CASSPGQGRGYTF
>few|TRBV19|TRBJ2-1|.|15
TGTGCCAGTAACCGTTTAGCAGGGGCCTACAATGAGCAGTTCTTC
CASNRLAGAYNEQFF
>.|TRBV9|TRBJ1-2|TRBD1|19
TGTGCCAGCAGCGTAGCTACGGGGACAGGGAATGGCGCGAACTATGGCTACACCTTC
CASSVATGTGNGANYGYTF
>many|TRBV7-2|TRBJ2-1|TRBD2|18
TGTGCCAGCAGCATCTCCTCGACTAGCGGGAGACTATACAATGAGCAATTCTTC
CASSISSTSGRLYNEQFF
>medium-sized|TRBV5-1|TRBJ2-5|.|15
TGCGCCAGCAGCTTGATGTCAGGGGTTGCGGAGACCCAGTACTTC
CASSLMSGVAETQYF
>.|TRBV4-1|TRBJ2-1|TRBD2|15
TGCGCCAGCAGCCCCCGGGACTACAGTAACAATGAGCAGTTCTTC
CASSPRDYSNNEQFF
>.|TRBV6-5|TRBJ1-1|.|10
TGTGCCAGCATGGTTCCCGGTGCTTTCTTT
CASMVPGAFF
>.|TRBV5-1|TRBJ2-5|.|16
TGCGCCAGCAGCTCTAAGGGGCTGTCCCCACAAGAGACCCAGTACTTC
CASSSKGLSPQETQYF
>.|TRBV5-1|TRBJ2-2|.|15
TGCGCCAGCAGCGCATGGGGTTATGAAACCGGGGAGCTGTTTTTT
CASSAWGYETGELFF
>.|TRBV6-1|TRBJ1-1|.|13
TGTGCCAGCAGTAGGGCCGGCTACACTGAAGCTTTCTTT
CASSRAGYTEAFF
>.|TRBV28|TRBJ1-2|.|15
TGTGCCAGCAGTCCAACATGGGGGGTTAACTATGGCTACACCTTC
CASSPTWGVNYGYTF
>many|TRBV6-4|TRBJ1-4|.|13
TGTGCCGAATTTCCAGGGAAGATGGAAAAACTGTTTTTT
CAEFPGKMEKLFF
>.|TRBV20-1|TRBJ2-7|.|12
TGCAGTGCTAGGGGCCACAATTCCACCGGAGGATTC
CSARGHNSTGGF
>few|TRBV6-2/TRBV6-3|TRBJ2-7|.|16
TGTGCCAGCAGTTACTCGGCCGGGGGCCGATCCTACGAGCAGTACTTC
CASSYSAGGRSYEQYF
>.|TRBV24-1|TRBJ1-3|.|16
TGTGCCACCAGTTTCCCCGCGCATTTCAGACGAAACACCATATATTTT
CATSFPAHFRRNTIYF
>few|TRBV6-1|TRBJ2-2|TRBD2|17
TGTGCCAGCAGTGCGACTAGCGGGAGGGCTGGCACCGGGGAGCTGTTTTTT
CASSATSGRAGTGELFF
>few|TRBV28|TRBJ2-7|.|16
TGTGCCAGCAGTTTAAGGGTACACGCTTCCTCCTACGAGCAGTACTTC
CASSLRVHASSYEQYF
>few|TRBV2|TRBJ2-2|.|14
TGTGCCAGCACCAAACGACTGGACACCGGGGAGCTGTTTTTT
CASTKRLDTGELFF
>.|TRBV5-1|TRBJ2-3|TRBD2|15
TGCGCGAGCAGACTAACCGGGACTAGCGAGGATACGCAGTATTTT
CASRLTGTSEDTQYF